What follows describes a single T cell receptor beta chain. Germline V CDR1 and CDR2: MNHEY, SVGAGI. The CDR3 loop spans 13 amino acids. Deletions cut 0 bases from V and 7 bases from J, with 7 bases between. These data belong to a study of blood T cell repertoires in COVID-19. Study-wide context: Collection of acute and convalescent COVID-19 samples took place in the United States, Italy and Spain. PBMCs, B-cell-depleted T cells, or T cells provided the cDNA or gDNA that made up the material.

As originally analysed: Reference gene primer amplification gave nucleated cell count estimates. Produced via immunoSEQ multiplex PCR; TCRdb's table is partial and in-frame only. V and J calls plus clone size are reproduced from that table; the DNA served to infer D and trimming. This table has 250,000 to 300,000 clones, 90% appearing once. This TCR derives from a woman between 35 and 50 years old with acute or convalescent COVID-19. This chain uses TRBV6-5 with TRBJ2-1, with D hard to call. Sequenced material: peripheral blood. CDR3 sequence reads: CASSYSTGNEQFF. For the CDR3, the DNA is TGTGCCAGCAGTTACTCGACGGGTAATGAGCAGTTCTTC.